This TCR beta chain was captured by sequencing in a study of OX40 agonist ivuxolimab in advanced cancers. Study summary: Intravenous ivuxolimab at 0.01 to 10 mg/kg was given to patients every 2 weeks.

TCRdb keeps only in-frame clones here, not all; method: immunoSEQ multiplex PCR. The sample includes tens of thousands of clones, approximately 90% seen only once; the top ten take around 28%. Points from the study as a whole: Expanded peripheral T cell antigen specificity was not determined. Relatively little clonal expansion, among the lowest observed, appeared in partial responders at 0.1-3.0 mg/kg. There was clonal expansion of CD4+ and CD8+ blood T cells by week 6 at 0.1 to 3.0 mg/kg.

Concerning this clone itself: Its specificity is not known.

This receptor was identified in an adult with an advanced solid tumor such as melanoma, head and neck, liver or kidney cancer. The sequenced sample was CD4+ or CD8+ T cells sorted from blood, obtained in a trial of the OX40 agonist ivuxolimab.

CDR3: CASTWRQADTQYF. Written as DNA, the CDR3 is TGTGCCAGCACCTGGCGTCAGGCAGATACGCAGTATTTT. The genes are TRBV6-5 and TRBJ2-3; D unresolved. This CDR3 has 13 residues. The germline V gene has CDR1 MNHEY and CDR2 SVGAGI. Deletions cut 7 bases from V and 4 bases from J, with 12 bases between.